These 22 T cell receptor beta chains were sequenced from one sample in a study of beta chain features in type 1 diabetes. Expressed TCRB transcripts were sequenced because the isolated RNA had all been reverse transcribed beforehand. Assay used: immunoSEQ multiplex PCR; TCRdb lists only in-frame clones, some missing. The top ten hold 0.015% to 0.017% of the sample, which has 280,000 or so clones, around 16% seen once. For these TCRs, the target antigens are not known. Study-wide results and limits: Shorter TCRB CDR3s, moderately but significantly so, marked every one of the four CD4+ subsets in Type 1 diabetes patients.

Sequenced sample: naive CD4+ T cells from blood. These receptors all come from a man aged 18 to 29 with type 1 diabetes.

The chain is built from TRBV7-2 and TRBJ2-1, with 8 positions matching TRBD2. V lost 4 bases to trimming and J lost 2 bases; unmatched junction nucleotides: 4. The CDR3 is made up of 15 amino acids. Germline CDR1 is SGHTA and CDR2 is FQGNSA. CDR3 in amino acids: CASSSGLGTYNEQFF. The CDR3 bases are TGTGCCAGCAGCTCGGGACTAGGGACCTACAATGAGCAGTTCTTC. The full variable domain, rest sourced from reference TRBV7-2 and TRBJ2-1, is GAGVSQSPSNKVTEKGKDVELRCDPISGHTALYWYRQSLGQGLEFLIYFQGNSAPDKSGLPSDRFSAERTGGSVSTLTIQRTQQEDSAVYLCASSSGLGTYNEQFFGPGTRLTVL.

The V and J genes are TRBV6-5 and TRBJ1-2; D gene unclear. CDR3 length: 14 residues. Germline V gene lookup returns CDR1 MNHEY and CDR2 SVGAGI. V was clipped by 0 bases and J by 3 bases, with 8 bases between them. CDR3 DNA: TGTGCCAGCAGTTACTCAGCCCCGGACTATGGCTACACCTTC. Translated: CASSYSAPDYGYTF.

This clone was picked up a small number of times. The chain employs TRBV27 and TRBJ2-1; 14 nucleotides agree with TRBD2. Trimming took 6 bases from V and 4 from J; bases not matched to a gene: 2. The germline V gene encodes CDR1 MNHEY and CDR2 SMNVEV (reference sequence). The CDR3 sequence is 15 residues long. This chain's CDR3 is CASSGTSGGYNEQFF. CDR3 nucleotides: TGTGCCAGCAGCGGGACTAGCGGGGGTTACAATGAGCAGTTCTTC.

The chain has TRBV2 and TRBJ2-5; D is unclear. Trimming cost V 2 bases and J 1 base, with 8 bases left between them. Germline CDR1 is SNHLY and CDR2 is FYNNEI. The CDR3 extends over 14 amino acids. The CDR3 sequence is CASSERQFQETQYF. CDR3 in DNA: TGTGCCAGCAGTGAAAGACAATTCCAAGAGACCCAGTACTTC. Combining the CDR3 with reference TRBV2 and TRBJ2-5 gives the whole variable domain EPEVTQTPSHQVTQMGQEVILRCVPISNHLYFYWYRQILGQKVEFLVSFYNNEISEKSEIFDDQFSVERPDGSNFTLKIRSTKLEDSAMYFCASSERQFQETQYFGPGTRLLVL.

The rearrangement uses TRBV2 and TRBJ2-5, with D possibly TRBD2 on 5 matching bases. V gave up 5 bases and J gave up 6 bases, with 13 bases separating them. The CDR3 loop spans 13 amino acids. The germline CDR1 and CDR2 sequences are SNHLY and FYNNEI. CDR3 sequence: CASSFQRTKTQYF. Written as DNA, the CDR3 is TGTGCCAGCAGTTTTCAGCGGACCAAGACCCAGTACTTC.

This clone was counted only a few times. This chain links TRBV29-1 with TRBJ2-3; 7 positions match TRBD1. The V gene end was trimmed by 7 bases and the J gene end by 1 base; junction bases not matched to a gene: 8. The CDR3 totals 14 residues. Germline assignment: CDR1 SQVTM and CDR2 ANQGSEA. CDR3 residues: CSARQGLRTDTQYF. Written as DNA, the CDR3 is TGCAGCGCCCGACAGGGTTTGCGCACAGATACGCAGTATTTT.

This clone was picked up a small number of times. The chain couples TRBV2 to TRBJ2-5, with 9 positions matching TRBD2. The CDR3 contains 14 residues. J lost 4 bases, V lost 6 bases, and 6 bases had no gene match. CDR1 is SNHLY and CDR2 is FYNNEI in the germline V gene. The CDR3 region has the DNA TGTGCCAGCAGCTCGATAGCGGGGGCAGAGACCCAGTACTTC. This sequence encodes CASSSIAGAETQYF.

The J gene is TRBJ1-5, the V gene TRBV2, with 9 bases identical to TRBD1. This CDR3 has 14 residues. V gave up 4 bases and J gave up 6 bases; unmatched junction bases: 4. Germline CDR1 SNHLY, CDR2 FYNNEI. CDR3 sequence: CASSGTGASQPQHF. The CDR3, as DNA: TGTGCCAGCAGTGGGACAGGGGCAAGTCAGCCCCAGCATTTT.

This rearrangement joins TRBV7-9 to TRBJ2-5; 7 bases line up with TRBD2. The V segment lost 0 bases and the J segment 4 bases; nucleotides outside the gene matches: 5. The CDR3 is 15 amino acids. The germline CDR1 and CDR2 sequences are SEHNR and FQNEAQ (reference sequence). CDR3 DNA sequence: TGTGCCAGCAGCTTAGCGGGGGGGAGCGGAGAGACCCAGTACTTC. As protein: CASSLAGGSGETQYF.

This chain's CDR3 is CASSQAPLGQGAGEQYF. Written as DNA, the CDR3 is TGCGCCAGCAGCCAAGCCCCCCTCGGACAGGGAGCAGGGGAGCAGTACTTC. The rearrangement uses TRBV4-3 and TRBJ2-7, with 8 bases that match TRBD1. Germline V gene lookup returns CDR1 LGHNA and CDR2 YSLEER. V dropped 1 base and J dropped 7; count of bases not matched to a gene: 15. The CDR3 runs to 17 residues.

The gene calls are TRBV7-8 and TRBJ2-3, with TRBD2 as a possible D gene (5 bases). The V end lost 5 bases, the J end lost 0 bases, and 12 bases lay between the germline ends. CDR1 SGHVS and CDR2 FQNEAQ come from the germline V gene. This CDR3 has 15 residues. For the CDR3, the DNA is TGTGCCAGCAGCCCAGTGGCGGGTAGCACAGATACGCAGTATTTT. Its protein is CASSPVAGSTDTQYF.

The chain has TRBV30 and TRBJ2-1; D is perhaps TRBD2 (5 bases). The CDR3 sequence is 13 residues long. Looked up from germline, CDR1 is GTSNPN and CDR2 is SVGIG (reference sequence). V was trimmed by 2 bases and J by 5 bases, leaving 10 bases between them. This chain's CDR3 is CAWSLPSHNEQFF. DNA of the CDR3: TGTGCCTGGAGTCTACCTAGCCACAATGAGCAGTTCTTC. Full variable domain (outside the CDR3, taken from reference TRBV30 and TRBJ2-1): SQTIHQWPATLVQPVGSPLSLECTVEGTSNPNLYWYRQAAGRGLQLLFYSVGIGQISSEVPQNLSASRPQDRQFILSSKKLLLSDSGFYLCAWSLPSHNEQFFGPGTRLTVL.

This chain joins TRBV5-1 and TRBJ1-1; D perhaps matches TRBD1 (5 bases). With 2 bases removed from V and 2 bases from J, the gap between germline ends came to 7 bases. The germline V gene has CDR1 SGHRS and CDR2 YFSETQ. CDR3 length equals 13 residues. DNA for the CDR3: TGCGCCAGCAGCTTTCAGGGAAACACTGAAGCTTTCTTT. This translates into CASSFQGNTEAFF.

The sample holds a few counts of this clone. The chain employs TRBV27 and TRBJ2-3, with 8 bases fitting TRBD1. Germline CDR1 MNHEY, CDR2 SMNVEV (reference sequence). The CDR3 sequence is 13 residues long. V lost 6 bases and J lost 4; bases outside the gene matches: 3. CDR3 DNA: TGTGCCAGCAGACGGGGACAGGCAGATACGCAGTATTTT. Amino acids: CASRRGQADTQYF.

V is TRBV28 and J is TRBJ1-1; D might be TRBD1 (6 bases). V shed 6 bases and J shed 11 bases, with 13 bases lying between them. Germline CDR1 reads MDHEN; CDR2 reads SYDVKM. CDR3 length: 11 amino acids. The CDR3 reads CASRINREAFF. The CDR3 bases are TGTGCCAGCAGGATAAACAGGGAGGCTTTCTTT.

This chain uses TRBV29-1 with TRBJ1-1; 10 bases line up with TRBD1. The germline V gene encodes CDR1 SQVTM and CDR2 ANQGSEA. With 5 bases clipped from V and 4 bases from J, the junction kept 10 bases outside the gene matches. This CDR3 comprises 15 residues. Here the CDR3 reads CSVIETGGAGTEAFF. The CDR3 nucleotides are TGCAGCGTTATAGAGACAGGGGGCGCGGGCACTGAAGCTTTCTTT.

This chain connects TRBV5-4 to TRBJ2-1, with D possibly matching TRBD1 (7 bases). The CDR3 totals 14 residues. Germline values: CDR1 SGHNT, CDR2 YYREEE (reference sequence). V gave up 9 bases and J gave up 2 bases, with 15 bases separating them. The CDR3 DNA follows: TGTGCCACCAGGGGGGCCAGGACCTACAATGAGCAGTTCTTC. This sequence encodes CATRGARTYNEQFF.

The genes are TRBV5-1 and TRBJ2-5; TRBD2 agrees at 10 bases. Per the germline V gene, CDR1 is SGHRS and CDR2 is YFSETQ. Trimming took 0 bases from V and 3 from J; bases not matched to a gene: 5. This CDR3 has 16 amino acids. The CDR3 DNA sequence: TGCGCCAGCAGCTTGGGTATAGCGGGAGGTGAAGAGACCCAGTACTTC. Translated, it gives CASSLGIAGGEETQYF.

In this sample, this clone turned up a few times. The V call is TRBV9, the J call TRBJ2-3, with 16 bases identical to TRBD2. The CDR3 loop spans 17 amino acids. Per germline, CDR1 SGDLS and CDR2 YYNGEE. The V gene end was trimmed by 4 bases and the J gene end by 6 bases; junction bases not matched to a gene: 8. CDR3 loop: CASSHGTSGGAEDTQYF. For the CDR3, the DNA is TGTGCCAGCAGCCACGGGACTAGCGGGGGGGCGGAGGATACGCAGTATTTT.

The rearrangement uses TRBV4-2 and TRBJ1-4; 8 bases align to TRBD1. The CDR3 totals 15 residues. Trimming cost V 2 bases and J 7 bases; bases outside gene matches: 6. Per the germline V gene, CDR1 is LGHNA and CDR2 is YNFKEQ. CDR3 bases: TGTGCCAGCAGCCAACCGGACAGGGACGTTGAAAAACTGTTTTTT. It is translated as CASSQPDRDVEKLFF.

This clone was seen a few times. The V and J genes are TRBV5-6 and TRBJ1-1; 8 positions agree with TRBD1. The CDR3 is 13 amino acids. Germline trimming cut 3 bases from V and 5 bases from J; bases unmatched to any gene: 3. CDR1 and CDR2 from the germline V gene are SGHDT and YYEEEE. The CDR3 spells CASSSDRGTEAFF. The DNA for the CDR3 is TGTGCCAGCAGCTCAGACAGGGGAACTGAAGCTTTCTTT.

This clone has only a few counts. V usage is TRBV7-2 and J usage is TRBJ2-3; 12 bases agree with TRBD2. Germline-derived CDR1 and CDR2 are SGHTA and FQGNSA. Losses at the gene ends were 2 bases for V and 4 bases for J; bases not matched to a gene: 1. The CDR3 extends over 15 amino acids. The CDR3 DNA reads as TGTGCCAGCAGCTTACTAGCGGGGGGGCCAGATACGCAGTATTTT. Translating gives CASSLLAGGPDTQYF.